This T cell receptor beta chain was captured in a study of blood T cell repertoires in COVID-19. Study overall: All recovered Cohort 3 donors got two negative PCRs, got clearance, or saw symptom resolution.

As handled by the study authors: For nucleated cells, counts were estimated from reference gene primer amplification. The method was immunoSEQ multiplex PCR; TCRdb's version includes in-frame clones alone and lacks a portion of them. V, J and clone size were drawn from that table, and D and trimming were deduced from the DNA. Seen here are about 210,000 clones, 87% observed once, and the top ten hold 7% to 8.5%. The clonotype originates from a man aged 30 to 45 in a cohort exposed to, infected with or recovered from COVID-19 (not recorded which). The sequencing sample was made of PBMCs or T cells enriched from blood (not recorded which).

The CDR3 is CASSQDLSGNTIYF. CDR3 sequence (DNA): TGTGCCAGCAGCCAAGATCTCTCTGGAAACACCATATATTTT. The chain links TRBV14 to TRBJ1-3; D is unresolved. The V gene lost 0 bases and the J gene lost 0 bases, with 3 bases spanning the gap. The CDR3 is 14 residues long. Germline lookup yields CDR1 SGHDN and CDR2 FVKESK. Combining the CDR3 with reference TRBV14 and TRBJ1-3 gives the whole variable domain EAGVTQFPSHSVIEKGQTVTLRCDPISGHDNLYWYRRVMGKEIKFLLHFVKESKQDESGMPNNRFLAERTGGTYSTLKVQPAELEDSGVYFCASSQDLSGNTIYFGEGSWLTVV.